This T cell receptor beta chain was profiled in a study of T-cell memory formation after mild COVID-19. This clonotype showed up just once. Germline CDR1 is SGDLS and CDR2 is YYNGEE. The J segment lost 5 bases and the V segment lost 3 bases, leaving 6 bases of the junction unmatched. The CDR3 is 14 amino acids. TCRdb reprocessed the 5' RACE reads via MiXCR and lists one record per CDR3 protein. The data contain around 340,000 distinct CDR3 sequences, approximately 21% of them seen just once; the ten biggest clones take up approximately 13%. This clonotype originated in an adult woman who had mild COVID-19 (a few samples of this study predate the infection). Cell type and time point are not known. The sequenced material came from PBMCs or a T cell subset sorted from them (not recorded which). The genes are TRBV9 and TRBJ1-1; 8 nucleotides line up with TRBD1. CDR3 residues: CASSAGQGGTEAFF. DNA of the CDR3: TGTGCCAGCAGCGCAGGACAGGGAGGAACTGAAGCTTTCTTT.